This TCR beta chain was documented in a study of T cells after yellow fever vaccination. Study-level findings and limits: In post-booster samples, most primary-vaccination clones reappeared (about 95% CD4, about 90% CD8). Abundant bulk-derived clonotypes could contaminate FACS-sorted repertoires.

With regard to this clonotype: Its antigen is still unknown.

Template switching with 5'RACE generated the TCR cDNA and added a universal primer site and UMIs. TCRdb re-called the 5' RACE reads through MiXCR, storing one row per CDR3 protein. The sample shows 95,000 to 150,000 distinct CDR3 sequences, roughly 8.2% of them seen only once. Germline CDR1 and CDR2: SGHTA and FQGNSA. Trimming removed 0 bases at V and 6 bases at J, with 8 bases between. There are 14 residues in the CDR3. The rearrangement uses TRBV7-2 and TRBJ2-2; no clear D gene. The sample consisted of CD8+ T cells sorted from PBMCs, taken on the day of the yellow fever booster vaccination. This TCR was recovered from a man aged 18 to 29 who received the YFV17D yellow fever vaccine. The CDR3 bases are TGTGCCAGCAGCTTAGCGAGTGGGGCCGGGGAGCTGTTTTTT. Residues: CASSLASGAGELFF.